This is a list of T cell receptor beta chains from one sample in a study of blood T cell repertoires in COVID-19. Repertoires were generated with immunoSEQ multiplex PCR, while TCRdb's copy carries only in-frame clones and drops some. The sample yields 300,000 to 350,000 clones, around 85% seen once. Material: PBMCs or T cells enriched from blood (not recorded which). These receptors were taken from a man younger than 45 who had recovered from COVID-19. CDR3s include the opening cysteine and the closing phenylalanine or tryptophan. The D gene is left open where the match is weak. Not every row has a clone size; where given, it reads once, few, many or a size class.

clone_size	d_call	v_call	j_call	cdr3_aa	cdr3_nt
.	.	TRBV30	TRBJ1-2	CAFTVWGANYGYTF	TGTGCCTTTACGGTCTGGGGGGCTAACTATGGCTACACCTTC
.	.	TRBV7-9	TRBJ2-7	CASSQEDSYEQYF	TGTGCCAGCAGCCAAGAGGACAGCTACGAGCAGTACTTC
.	TRBD1	TRBV4-3	TRBJ2-1	CASSQDGQGSYNEQFF	TGCGCCAGCAGCCAAGACGGACAGGGTTCCTACAATGAGCAGTTCTTC
.	.	TRBV12-3/TRBV12-4	TRBJ1-6	CATRDTVNSPLHF	TGTGCCACCCGGGACACCGTTAATTCACCCCTCCACTTT
.	.	TRBV5-1	TRBJ1-2	CASSLAGRQADGYTF	TGCGCCAGCAGCTTGGCCGGGAGGCAAGCCGATGGCTACACCTTC
.	.	TRBV5-8	TRBJ1-1	CASTLTGEAFF	TGTGCCAGCACCTTGACAGGCGAAGCTTTCTTT
.	TRBD1	TRBV5-1	TRBJ1-4	CASSSDRGNEKLFF	TGCGCCAGCAGCTCGGACAGGGGTAATGAAAAACTGTTTTTT
.	.	TRBV7-8	TRBJ1-2	CASSSGTQGYGYTF	TGTGCCAGCAGCTCTGGAACACAGGGTTATGGCTACACCTTC
.	.	TRBV12-5	TRBJ1-1	CASGLQNQGITEAFF	TGTGCTAGTGGTTTGCAAAATCAGGGGATCACTGAAGCTTTCTTT
.	TRBD1	TRBV4-3	TRBJ1-2	CASSQLFQTGGAFNYGYTF	TGCGCCAGCAGCCAACTATTTCAGACAGGGGGCGCGTTCAACTATGGCTACACCTTC
.	.	TRBV5-1	TRBJ1-2	CASSLITAGDGYTF	TGCGCCAGCAGCTTGATCACCGCCGGTGATGGCTACACCTTC
.	.	TRBV6-5	TRBJ1-2	CATSGNGLTYGYTF	TGTGCCACCTCCGGTAACGGGTTGACCTATGGCTACACCTTC
.	TRBD2	TRBV5-6	TRBJ2-5	CASSLRLAPLRETQYF	TGTGCCAGCAGCCTGAGACTAGCCCCTCTTAGGGAGACCCAGTACTTC
few	.	TRBV18	TRBJ2-3	CASSPNGGTDTQYF	TGTGCCAGCTCACCCAACGGGGGCACAGATACGCAGTATTTT
once	.	TRBV14	TRBJ1-1	CASSQAGFLAEAFF	TGTGCCAGCAGCCAAGCAGGGTTCTTGGCTGAAGCTTTCTTT
.	.	TRBV10-2	TRBJ1-2	CASSDWGGAGYGYTF	TGCGCCAGCAGTGATTGGGGGGGCGCCGGCTATGGCTACACCTTC
.	.	TRBV5-1	TRBJ2-3	CASSADSSPGTDTQYF	TGCGCCAGCAGCGCCGACTCTTCTCCTGGCACAGATACGCAGTATTTT
.	.	TRBV2	TRBJ1-6	CASSDRGNSPLHF	TGTGCCAGCAGTGACAGGGGTAATTCACCCCTCCACTTT
.	.	TRBV24-1	TRBJ1-2	CATSEGGFGGYTF	TGTGCCACCAGTGAGGGGGGGTTCGGCGGCTACACCTTC
.	.	TRBV6-5	TRBJ2-5	CASSLTPGGTQYF	TGTGCCAGCAGTCTTACTCCGGGTGGGACCCAGTACTTC
.	TRBD1	TRBV4-2	TRBJ2-2	CASSPKRQGDVGELFF	TGTGCCAGCAGCCCCAAGAGACAGGGGGACGTCGGGGAGCTGTTTTTT
.	.	TRBV2	TRBJ2-7	CASSDRTGYEQYF	TGTGCCAGCAGTGACCGAACAGGCTACGAGCAGTACTTC
.	.	TRBV6-2/TRBV6-3	TRBJ2-7	CASSYSRGDEQYF	TGTGCCAGCAGTTACTCCAGGGGTGACGAGCAGTACTTC
.	.	TRBV7-2	TRBJ1-1	CASSLGRRVTEAFF	TGTGCCAGCAGCTTAGGACGGAGGGTAACTGAAGCTTTCTTT
.	.	TRBV11-2	TRBJ2-1	CASSLAPGGGPRDEQFF	TGTGCCAGCAGCTTAGCTCCCGGCGGGGGCCCTCGGGATGAGCAGTTCTTC
.	.	TRBV19	TRBJ1-3	CASSPPLGGRNTIYF	TGTGCCAGTAGCCCACCCTTAGGAGGAAGAAACACCATATATTTT
once	TRBD1	TRBV2	TRBJ1-1	CASRYRGGTEAFF	TGTGCCAGCAGGTACAGGGGCGGCACTGAAGCTTTCTTT
.	.	TRBV10-1	TRBJ2-7	CASSAGGTRGYEQYF	TGCGCCAGCAGCGCCGGGGGGACAAGGGGATACGAGCAGTACTTC
.	.	TRBV27	TRBJ2-6	CASGTGMLASGANVLTF	TGTGCCAGCGGTACCGGGATGCTCGCGTCCGGGGCCAACGTCCTGACTTTC
.	TRBD1	TRBV29-1	TRBJ1-1	CSALGQGTHTEAFF	TGCAGCGCGTTGGGACAGGGGACCCACACTGAAGCTTTCTTT
.	.	TRBV11-2	TRBJ1-1	CASSLGGRGTEAFF	TGTGCCAGCAGCTTAGGAGGCAGGGGCACTGAAGCTTTCTTT
.	.	TRBV2	TRBJ1-2	CASSEALTSGYTF	TGTGCCAGCAGTGAAGCGCTTACAAGTGGCTACACCTTC
.	TRBD1	TRBV19	TRBJ2-3	CASSIDRGSADTQYF	TGTGCCAGTAGTATAGACAGGGGGTCGGCAGATACGCAGTATTTT
.	TRBD2	TRBV5-4	TRBJ2-5	CASSSSGAQETQYF	TGTGCCAGCAGCTCCAGCGGGGCCCAAGAGACCCAGTACTTC
.	TRBD2	TRBV13	TRBJ2-3	CASSLGLGKSGGSVTQYF	TGTGCCAGCAGCTTAGGCCTAGGGAAGAGCGGGGGGAGTGTAACGCAGTATTTT
.	.	TRBV10-2	TRBJ2-7	CASSESLADYEQYF	TGCGCCAGCAGTGAGTCTTTGGCGGACTACGAGCAGTACTTC
.	.	TRBV7-2	TRBJ1-2	CASSPQDYYGYTF	TGTGCCAGCAGTCCCCAGGACTACTATGGCTACACCTTC
.	TRBD1	TRBV6-5	TRBJ1-2	CASSLGQGAFGYTF	TGTGCCAGCAGCCTCGGACAGGGGGCGTTTGGCTACACCTTC
.	.	TRBV5-1	TRBJ1-1	CASSLAIGTEAFF	TGCGCCAGCAGCTTGGCCATCGGCACTGAAGCTTTCTTT
.	TRBD1	TRBV27	TRBJ1-1	CASSRAGTVRGTEAFF	TGTGCCAGCAGTCGAGCCGGGACAGTCCGGGGTACTGAAGCTTTCTTT
once	TRBD1	TRBV30	TRBJ1-6	CAWSVPGQGGSPLHF	TGTGCCTGGAGTGTACCGGGACAGGGGGGCTCACCCCTCCACTTT
.	.	TRBV2	TRBJ2-5	CASKGETLETQYF	TGTGCCAGCAAGGGGGAAACGTTAGAGACCCAGTACTTC
once	.	TRBV19	TRBJ2-5	CASSFTTGQETQYF	TGTGCCAGTAGCTTCACCACGGGACAAGAGACCCAGTACTTC
.	.	TRBV30	TRBJ1-5	CAWNSGGDQPQHF	TGTGCCTGGAATTCGGGAGGGGATCAGCCCCAGCATTTT
.	TRBD2	TRBV5-1	TRBJ2-5	CASSFGTSGGGTQYF	TGCGCCAGCAGCTTCGGGACTAGCGGGGGAGGGACCCAGTACTTC
many	.	TRBV6-2/TRBV6-3	TRBJ1-2	CASSYPRGGLHYGYTF	TGTGCCAGCAGTTACCCCCGGGGGGGTCTCCACTATGGCTACACCTTC
.	.	TRBV10-3	TRBJ2-1	CAISAGEAEQFF	TGTGCCATCAGTGCGGGGGAGGCTGAGCAGTTCTTC
.	TRBD2	TRBV7-2	TRBJ2-2	CASSLAASGGDGELFF	TGTGCCAGCAGCTTAGCTGCCAGCGGGGGGGACGGGGAGCTGTTTTTT
.	.	TRBV6-6	TRBJ2-3	CASSRTLMGGDSTDTQYF	TGTGCCAGCAGTCGGACTTTGATGGGGGGTGATAGCACAGATACGCAGTATTTT
few	.	TRBV6-4	TRBJ2-2	CASSDRGHTGELFF	TGTGCCAGCAGTGACAGGGGTCACACCGGGGAGCTGTTTTTT
.	TRBD1	TRBV11-2	TRBJ1-2	CASSLAPQGAYGYTF	TGTGCCAGCAGCTTAGCCCCGCAGGGGGCCTATGGCTACACCTTC
.	TRBD1	TRBV7-2	TRBJ1-1	CASSFTGGRAEAFF	TGTGCCAGCAGCTTTACAGGGGGAAGGGCTGAAGCTTTCTTT
few	.	TRBV10-3	TRBJ2-2	CAISDPRAPRTGELFF	TGTGCCATCAGTGATCCCAGGGCCCCTCGAACCGGGGAGCTGTTTTTT
.	.	TRBV5-1	TRBJ1-1	CASSLEAGVAFF	TGCGCCAGCAGCTTGGAGGCCGGGGTGGCTTTCTTT
.	.	TRBV5-6	TRBJ1-2	CASSLDRRDYGYTF	TGTGCCAGCAGCTTGGACAGGAGGGACTATGGCTACACCTTC
once	.	TRBV5-4	TRBJ2-3	CASSLGLVGGTDTQYF	TGTGCCAGCAGCTTGGGGCTAGTCGGGGGCACAGATACGCAGTATTTT